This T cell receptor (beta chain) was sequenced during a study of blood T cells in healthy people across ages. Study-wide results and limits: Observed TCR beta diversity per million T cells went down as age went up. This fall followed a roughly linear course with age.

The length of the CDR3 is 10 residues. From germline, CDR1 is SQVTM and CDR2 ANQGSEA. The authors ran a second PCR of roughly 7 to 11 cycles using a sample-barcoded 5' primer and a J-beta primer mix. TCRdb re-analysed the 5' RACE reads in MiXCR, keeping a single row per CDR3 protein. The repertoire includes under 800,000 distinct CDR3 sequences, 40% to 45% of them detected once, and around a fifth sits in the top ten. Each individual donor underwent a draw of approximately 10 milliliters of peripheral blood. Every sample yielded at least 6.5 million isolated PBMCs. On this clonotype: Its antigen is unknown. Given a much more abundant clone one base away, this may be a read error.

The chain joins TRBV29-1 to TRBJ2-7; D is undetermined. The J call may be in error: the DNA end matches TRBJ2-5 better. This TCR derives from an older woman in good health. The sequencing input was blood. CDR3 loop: CIVIIETQYF. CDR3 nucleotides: TGCATCGTTATCATTGAGACCCAGTACTTC.